This TCR beta chain was recorded in a study of monozygotic twins with inflammatory bowel disease. Overall study findings and caveats: Different subtypes (of T cells) could not be told apart from one another.

TCRdb re-called the 5' RACE reads; every CDR3 protein appears as one record, without DNA. Seen in this sample are some 200,000 distinct CDR3 sequences; the ten most common clones hold around 1.5%. CDR1 is SGHRS and CDR2 is YFSETQ in the germline V gene. The CDR3 is 15 residues long. Researchers collected approximately 2.5 ml of blood per donor. Unfractionated whole blood yielded total RNA, and T cells were not sorted. Points on this clonotype: What it binds is unknown.

The J gene is TRBJ2-2, the V gene TRBV5-1. The sample was blood. The TCR sequence derives from a human donor with ulcerative colitis or Crohn's disease, or a healthy co-twin of an affected twin (not recorded which). The CDR3 loop is CASTEGVRYTGELFF. Drawing the rest from reference TRBV5-1 and TRBJ2-2, the complete variable domain is KAGVTQTPRYLIKTRGQQVTLSCSPISGHRSVSWYQQTPGQGLQFLFEYFSETQRNKGNFPGRFSGRQFSNSRSEMNVSTLELGDSALYLCASTEGVRYTGELFFGEGSRLTVL.